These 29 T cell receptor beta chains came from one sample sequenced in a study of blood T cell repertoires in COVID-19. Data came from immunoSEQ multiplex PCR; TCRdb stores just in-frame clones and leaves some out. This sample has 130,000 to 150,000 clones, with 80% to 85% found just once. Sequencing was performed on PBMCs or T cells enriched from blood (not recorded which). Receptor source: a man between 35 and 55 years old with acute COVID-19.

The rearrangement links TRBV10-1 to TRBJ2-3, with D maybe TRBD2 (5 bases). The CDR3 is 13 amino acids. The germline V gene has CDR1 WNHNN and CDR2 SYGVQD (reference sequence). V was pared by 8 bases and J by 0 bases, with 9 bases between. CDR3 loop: CASGGSSTDTQYF. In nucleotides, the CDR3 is TGCGCCAGCGGAGGCTCTAGCACAGATACGCAGTATTTT.

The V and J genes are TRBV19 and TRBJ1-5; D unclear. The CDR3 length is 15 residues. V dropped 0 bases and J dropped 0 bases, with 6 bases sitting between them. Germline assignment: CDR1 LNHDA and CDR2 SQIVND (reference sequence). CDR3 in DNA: TGTGCCAGTAGTATAGAAACAGCTAGCAATCAGCCCCAGCATTTT. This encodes CASSIETASNQPQHF.

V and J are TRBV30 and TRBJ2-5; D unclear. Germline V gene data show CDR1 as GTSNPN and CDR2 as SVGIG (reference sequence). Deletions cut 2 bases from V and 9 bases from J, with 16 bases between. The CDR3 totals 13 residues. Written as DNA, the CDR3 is TGTGCCTGGAGTACGCCCGGAGTGGTCGCCCAGTACTTC. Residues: CAWSTPGVVAQYF.

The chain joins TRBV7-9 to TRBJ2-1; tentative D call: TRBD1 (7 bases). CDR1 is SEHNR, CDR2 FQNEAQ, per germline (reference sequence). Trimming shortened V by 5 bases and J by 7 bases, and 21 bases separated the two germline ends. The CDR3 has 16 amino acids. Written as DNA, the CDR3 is TGTGCCAGCAGCCCCCGGGGCAGGGGGGCTCTGAATGAGCAGTTCTTC. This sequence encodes CASSPRGRGALNEQFF.

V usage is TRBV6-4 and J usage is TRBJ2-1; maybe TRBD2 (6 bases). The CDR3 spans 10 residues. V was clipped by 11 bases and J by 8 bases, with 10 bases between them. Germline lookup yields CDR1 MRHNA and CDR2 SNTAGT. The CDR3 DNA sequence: TGTGCCCGCGGGGAGGATGAGCAGTTCTTC. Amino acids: CARGEDEQFF.

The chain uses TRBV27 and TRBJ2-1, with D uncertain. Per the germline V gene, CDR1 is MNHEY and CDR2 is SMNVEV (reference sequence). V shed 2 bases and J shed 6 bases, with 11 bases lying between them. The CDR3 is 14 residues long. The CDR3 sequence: CASSLRLDSNEQFF. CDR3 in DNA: TGTGCCAGCAGTTTACGTCTAGACTCCAATGAGCAGTTCTTC.

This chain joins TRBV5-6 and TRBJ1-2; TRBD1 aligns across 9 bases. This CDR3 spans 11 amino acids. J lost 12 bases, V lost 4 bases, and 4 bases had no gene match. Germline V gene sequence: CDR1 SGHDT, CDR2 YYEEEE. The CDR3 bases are TGTGCCAGCAGCCCCGGACAGGGGAACACCTTC. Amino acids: CASSPGQGNTF.

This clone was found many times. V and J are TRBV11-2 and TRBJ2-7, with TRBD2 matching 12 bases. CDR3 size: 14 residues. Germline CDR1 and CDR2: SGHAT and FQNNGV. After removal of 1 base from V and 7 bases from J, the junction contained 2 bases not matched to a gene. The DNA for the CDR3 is TGTGCCAGCAGCTTAGCGACTAGCGGGAGTGAGCAGTACTTC. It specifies CASSLATSGSEQYF.

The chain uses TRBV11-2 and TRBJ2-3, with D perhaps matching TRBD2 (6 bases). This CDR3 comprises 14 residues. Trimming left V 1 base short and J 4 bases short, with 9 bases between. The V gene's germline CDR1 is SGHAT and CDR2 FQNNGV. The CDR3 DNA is TGTGCCAGCAGCTTAGCGGGAGCGGCAGATACGCAGTATTTT. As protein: CASSLAGAADTQYF. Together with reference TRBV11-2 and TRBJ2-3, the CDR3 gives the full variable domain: EAGVAQSPRYKIIEKRQSVAFWCNPISGHATLYWYQQILGQGPKLLIQFQNNGVVDDSQLPKDRFSAERLKGVDSTLKIQPAKLEDSAVYLCASSLAGAADTQYFGPGTRLTVL.

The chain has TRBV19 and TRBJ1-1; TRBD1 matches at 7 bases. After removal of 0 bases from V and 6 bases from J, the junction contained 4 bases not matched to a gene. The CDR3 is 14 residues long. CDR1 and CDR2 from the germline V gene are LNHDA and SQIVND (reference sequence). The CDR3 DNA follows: TGTGCCAGTAGTATAGATCGGGACAGTGCTGAAGCTTTCTTT. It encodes CASSIDRDSAEAFF.

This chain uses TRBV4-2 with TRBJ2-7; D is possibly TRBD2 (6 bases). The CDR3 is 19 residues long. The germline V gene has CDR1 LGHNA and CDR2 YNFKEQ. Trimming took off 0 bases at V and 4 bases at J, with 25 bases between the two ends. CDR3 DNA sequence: TGTGCCAGCAGCCAAGATGATAGAACGGGAGTCCCGCCTTGGTACGAGCAGTACTTC. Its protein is CASSQDDRTGVPPWYEQYF.

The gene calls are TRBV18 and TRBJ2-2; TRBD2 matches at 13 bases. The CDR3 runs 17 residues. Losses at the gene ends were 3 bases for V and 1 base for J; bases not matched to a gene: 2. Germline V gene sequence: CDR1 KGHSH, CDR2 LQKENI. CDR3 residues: CASSPRTSGGNTGELFF. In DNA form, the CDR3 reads TGTGCCAGCTCACCCCGGACTAGCGGGGGGAACACCGGGGAGCTGTTTTTT.

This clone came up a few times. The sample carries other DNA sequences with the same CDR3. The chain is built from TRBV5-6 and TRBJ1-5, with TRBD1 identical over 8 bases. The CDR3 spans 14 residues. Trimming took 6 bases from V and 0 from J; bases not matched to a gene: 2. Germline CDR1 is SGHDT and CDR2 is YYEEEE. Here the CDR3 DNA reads TGTGCCAGCAACCAGGGGGCTAGCAATCAGCCCCAGCATTTT. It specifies CASNQGASNQPQHF.

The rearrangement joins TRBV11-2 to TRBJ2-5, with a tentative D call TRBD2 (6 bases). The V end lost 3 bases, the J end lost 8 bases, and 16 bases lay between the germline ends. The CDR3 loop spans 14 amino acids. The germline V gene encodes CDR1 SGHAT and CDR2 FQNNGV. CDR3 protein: CASSLGLPPGTQYF. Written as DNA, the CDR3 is TGTGCCAGCAGCTTGGGACTCCCCCCCGGAACCCAGTACTTC. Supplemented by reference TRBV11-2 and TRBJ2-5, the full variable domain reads EAGVAQSPRYKIIEKRQSVAFWCNPISGHATLYWYQQILGQGPKLLIQFQNNGVVDDSQLPKDRFSAERLKGVDSTLKIQPAKLEDSAVYLCASSLGLPPGTQYFGPGTRLLVL.

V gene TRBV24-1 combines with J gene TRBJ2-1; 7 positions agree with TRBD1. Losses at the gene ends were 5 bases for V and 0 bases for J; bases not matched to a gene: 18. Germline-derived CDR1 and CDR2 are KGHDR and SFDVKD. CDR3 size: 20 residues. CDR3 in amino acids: CATSASGGAAPQSSYNEQFF. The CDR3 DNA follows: TGTGCCACCAGTGCTTCAGGGGGAGCCGCGCCCCAAAGCTCCTACAATGAGCAGTTCTTC.

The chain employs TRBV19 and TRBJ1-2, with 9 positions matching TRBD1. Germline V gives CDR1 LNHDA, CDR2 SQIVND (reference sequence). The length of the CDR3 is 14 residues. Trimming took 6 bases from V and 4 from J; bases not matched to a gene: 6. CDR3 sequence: CASRTGGGSYGYTF. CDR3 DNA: TGTGCCAGTAGGACAGGGGGAGGAAGCTATGGCTACACCTTC.

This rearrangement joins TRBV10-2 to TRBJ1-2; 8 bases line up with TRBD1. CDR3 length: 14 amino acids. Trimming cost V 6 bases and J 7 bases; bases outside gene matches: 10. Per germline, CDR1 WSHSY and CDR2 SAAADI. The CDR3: CASSEQGALGGYTF. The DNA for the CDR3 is TGCGCCAGCAGCGAGCAGGGGGCACTCGGTGGCTACACCTTC.

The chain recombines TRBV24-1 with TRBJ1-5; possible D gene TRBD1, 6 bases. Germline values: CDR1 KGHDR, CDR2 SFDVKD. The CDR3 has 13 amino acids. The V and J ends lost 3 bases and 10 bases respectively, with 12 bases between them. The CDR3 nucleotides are TGTGCCACCAGTGATGAGACAGGTCAACCCCAGCATTTT. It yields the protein CATSDETGQPQHF.

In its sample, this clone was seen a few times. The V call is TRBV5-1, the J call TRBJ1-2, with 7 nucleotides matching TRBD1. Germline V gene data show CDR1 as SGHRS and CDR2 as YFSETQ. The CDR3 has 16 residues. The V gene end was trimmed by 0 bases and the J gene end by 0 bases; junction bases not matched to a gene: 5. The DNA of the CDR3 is TGCGCCAGCAGCTTGGACGGCAGGGGGGCTAACTATGGCTACACCTTC. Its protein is CASSLDGRGANYGYTF.

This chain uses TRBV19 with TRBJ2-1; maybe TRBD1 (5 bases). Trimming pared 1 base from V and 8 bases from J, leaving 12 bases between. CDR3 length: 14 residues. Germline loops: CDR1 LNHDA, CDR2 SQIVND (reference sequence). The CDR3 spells CASSIVAGLDEQFF. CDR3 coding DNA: TGTGCCAGTAGTATAGTGGCAGGGTTGGATGAGCAGTTCTTC.

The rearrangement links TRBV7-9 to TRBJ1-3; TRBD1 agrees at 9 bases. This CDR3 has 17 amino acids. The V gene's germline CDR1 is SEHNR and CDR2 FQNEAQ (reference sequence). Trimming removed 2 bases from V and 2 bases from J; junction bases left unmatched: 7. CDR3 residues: CASSLSRTGAAGNTIYF. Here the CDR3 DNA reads TGTGCCAGCAGCTTATCCCGGACAGGGGCGGCTGGAAACACCATATATTTT. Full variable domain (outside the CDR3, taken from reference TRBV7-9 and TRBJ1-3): DTGVSQNPRHKITKRGQNVTFRCDPISEHNRLYWYRQTLGQGPEFLTYFQNEAQLEKSRLLSDRFSAERPKGSFSTLEIQRTEQGDSAMYLCASSLSRTGAAGNTIYFGEGSWLTVV.

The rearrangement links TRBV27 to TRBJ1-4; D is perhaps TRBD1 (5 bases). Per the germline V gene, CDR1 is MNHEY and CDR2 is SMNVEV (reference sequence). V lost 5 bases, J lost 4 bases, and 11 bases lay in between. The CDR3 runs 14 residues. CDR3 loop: CASSPSRVNEKLFF. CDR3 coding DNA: TGTGCCAGCAGTCCCTCCAGGGTTAATGAAAAACTGTTTTTT.

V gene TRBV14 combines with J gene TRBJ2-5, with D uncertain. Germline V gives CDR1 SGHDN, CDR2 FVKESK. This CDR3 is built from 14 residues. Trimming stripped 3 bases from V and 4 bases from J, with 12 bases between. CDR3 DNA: TGTGCCAGCAGCCATTCTAGGCGCGCAGAGACCCAGTACTTC. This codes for CASSHSRRAETQYF.

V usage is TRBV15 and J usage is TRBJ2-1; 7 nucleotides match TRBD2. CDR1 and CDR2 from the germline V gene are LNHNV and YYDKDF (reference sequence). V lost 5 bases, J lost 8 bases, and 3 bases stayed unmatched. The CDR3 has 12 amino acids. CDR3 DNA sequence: TGTGCCACCAGCCGGGAGGCGGATGAGCAGTTCTTC. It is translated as CATSREADEQFF. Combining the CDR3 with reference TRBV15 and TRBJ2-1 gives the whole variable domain DAMVIQNPRYQVTQFGKPVTLSCSQTLNHNVMYWYQQKSSQAPKLLFHYYDKDFNNEADTPDNFQSRRPNTSFCFLDIRSPGLGDTAMYLCATSREADEQFFGPGTRLTVL.

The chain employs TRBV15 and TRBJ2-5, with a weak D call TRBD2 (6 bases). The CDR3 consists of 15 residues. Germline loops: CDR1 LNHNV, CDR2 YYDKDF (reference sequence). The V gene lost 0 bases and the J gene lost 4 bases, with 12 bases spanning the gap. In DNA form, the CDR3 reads TGTGCCACCAGCAGAGATCGGAGGGGAGGAGAGACCCAGTACTTC. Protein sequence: CATSRDRRGGETQYF.

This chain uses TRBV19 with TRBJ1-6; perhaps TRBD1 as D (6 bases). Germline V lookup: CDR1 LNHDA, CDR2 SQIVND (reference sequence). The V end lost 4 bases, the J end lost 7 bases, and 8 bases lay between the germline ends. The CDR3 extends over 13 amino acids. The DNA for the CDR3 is TGTGCCAGTAGTAAGGGGGACAATTCACCCCTCCACTTT. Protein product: CASSKGDNSPLHF.

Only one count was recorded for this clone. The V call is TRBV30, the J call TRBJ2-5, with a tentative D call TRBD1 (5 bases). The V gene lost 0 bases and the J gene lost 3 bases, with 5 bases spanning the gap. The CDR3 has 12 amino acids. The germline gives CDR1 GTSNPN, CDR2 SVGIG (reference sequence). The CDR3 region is CAWSVQEETQYF. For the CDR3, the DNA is TGTGCCTGGAGTGTACAGGAAGAGACCCAGTACTTC.

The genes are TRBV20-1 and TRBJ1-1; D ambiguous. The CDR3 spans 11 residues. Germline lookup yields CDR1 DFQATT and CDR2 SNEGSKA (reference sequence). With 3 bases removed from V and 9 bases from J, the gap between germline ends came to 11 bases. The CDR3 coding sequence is TGCAGTGCTAGTTCCGGTTTCCAAGCTTTCTTT. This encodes CSASSGFQAFF.

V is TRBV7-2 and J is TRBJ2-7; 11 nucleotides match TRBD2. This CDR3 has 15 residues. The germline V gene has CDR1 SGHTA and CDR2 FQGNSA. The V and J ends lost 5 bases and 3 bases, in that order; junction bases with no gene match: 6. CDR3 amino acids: CASSTTSGENYEQYF. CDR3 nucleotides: TGTGCCAGCAGCACGACTAGCGGGGAGAACTACGAGCAGTACTTC. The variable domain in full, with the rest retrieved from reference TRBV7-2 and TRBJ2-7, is GAGVSQSPSNKVTEKGKDVELRCDPISGHTALYWYRQSLGQGLEFLIYFQGNSAPDKSGLPSDRFSAERTGGSVSTLTIQRTQQEDSAVYLCASSTTSGENYEQYFGPGTRLTVT.